Below are 19 T cell receptor beta chains sequenced from a single sample in a study of T cell changes during pregnancy in multiple sclerosis. Method: immunoSEQ multiplex PCR; TCRdb's copy keeps in-frame clones and lacks some. Of roughly 40,000 clones listed, approximately 90% are singletons. The sample consisted of peripheral blood, taken before pregnancy. The receptors originated from a female donor with multiple sclerosis, enrolled in a pregnancy study.

This clone was detected only a few times. The chain uses TRBV13 and TRBJ1-1; D possibly corresponds to TRBD1 (5 bases). Trimming took off 4 bases at V and 1 base at J, with 7 bases between the two ends. CDR3 length: 13 residues. The V gene's germline CDR1 is PRHDT and CDR2 FYEKMQ (reference sequence). CDR3 sequence (DNA): TGTGCCAGCAGCTCCGACAGGAACACTGAAGCTTTCTTT. Residues: CASSSDRNTEAFF. Using reference TRBV13 and TRBJ1-1 for the parts outside the CDR3, the full variable domain is AAGVIQSPRHLIKEKRETATLKCYPIPRHDTVYWYQQGPGQDPQFLISFYEKMQSDKGSIPDRFSAQQFSDYHSELNMSSLELGDSALYFCASSSDRNTEAFFGQGTRLTVV.

The J gene is TRBJ2-2, the V gene TRBV7-9; the D gene is possibly TRBD2 (7 bases). Germline lookup yields CDR1 SEHNR and CDR2 FQNEAQ (reference sequence). The CDR3 is 19 amino acids. Trimming left V 0 bases short and J 4 bases short, with 21 bases between. The CDR3 here is CASSLARLAKGGSTGELFF. The CDR3 nucleotides read TGTGCCAGCAGCTTAGCGCGGTTGGCCAAGGGGGGGAGCACCGGGGAGCTGTTTTTT. Full variable domain (missing parts from reference TRBV7-9 and TRBJ2-2): DTGVSQNPRHKITKRGQNVTFRCDPISEHNRLYWYRQTLGQGPEFLTYFQNEAQLEKSRLLSDRFSAERPKGSFSTLEIQRTEQGDSAMYLCASSLARLAKGGSTGELFFGEGSRLTVL.

This clone was observed a single time. J is TRBJ2-3 and V is TRBV4-2; TRBD2 agrees at 8 bases. Looked up from germline, CDR1 is LGHNA and CDR2 is YNFKEQ. CDR3 length: 20 residues. V lost 4 bases to trimming and J lost 5 bases; unmatched junction nucleotides: 23. CDR3 sequence (DNA): TGTGCCAGCAGCCTCGTGGTTGCGGGAGGTAACCGTGGGGCCCAAGATACGCAGTATTTT. Translating gives CASSLVVAGGNRGAQDTQYF.

This clone was counted a single time. V gene TRBV5-1 combines with J gene TRBJ2-3; TRBD1 matches at 9 bases. CDR3 length equals 15 residues. V lost 4 bases and J lost 2; bases outside the gene matches: 5. The germline CDR1 and CDR2 sequences are SGHRS and YFSETQ. CDR3 nucleotide sequence: TGCGCCAGCAGCAACGGACAGGGGCTCACAGATACGCAGTATTTT. Translation: CASSNGQGLTDTQYF.

The chain is built from TRBV4-2 and TRBJ2-5; TRBD2 matches 10 bases. V was pared by 0 bases and J by 4 bases, with 11 bases of the junction left unmatched. Germline CDR1 reads LGHNA; CDR2 reads YNFKEQ. This CDR3 is 18 amino acids long. The CDR3 protein is CASSQDQPAAGGPETQYF. The CDR3 DNA is TGTGCCAGCAGCCAAGACCAGCCGGCAGCGGGAGGGCCAGAGACCCAGTACTTC.

The J gene is TRBJ2-2, the V gene TRBV4-1; 7 bases line up with TRBD2. Germline CDR1 reads MGHRA; CDR2 reads YSYEKL. The CDR3 runs 14 residues. Trimming at V came to 5 bases and at J to 3 bases, leaving 3 bases not matched to a gene. In DNA, the CDR3 is TGCGCCAGCAGCGAGCTAGCGGACACCGGGGAGCTGTTTTTT. This translates into CASSELADTGELFF.

V and J are TRBV7-3 and TRBJ1-2; TRBD1 matches 7 bases. Unmatched junction bases numbered 15, after V lost 5 bases and J lost 3 bases. This CDR3 comprises 17 residues. The germline V gene encodes CDR1 SGHTA and CDR2 FQGTGA. CDR3 sequence reads: CASSPGQPWGLDYGYTF. As DNA, the CDR3 is TGTGCCAGCAGCCCGGGACAGCCATGGGGGTTAGACTATGGCTACACCTTC.

This chain connects TRBV4-1 to TRBJ2-3, with 9 bases matching TRBD1. This CDR3 comprises 15 residues. Germline V gene sequence: CDR1 MGHRA, CDR2 YSYEKL. Trimming removed 3 bases from V and 4 bases from J; junction bases left unmatched: 5. This CDR3 reads CASSQTGGKADTQYF. For the CDR3, the DNA is TGCGCCAGCAGCCAGACAGGGGGAAAGGCAGATACGCAGTATTTT.

The rearrangement uses TRBV5-1 and TRBJ1-1, with D possibly TRBD1 on 6 matching bases. The CDR3 runs 14 residues. The germline V gene encodes CDR1 SGHRS and CDR2 YFSETQ. Trimming pared 3 bases from V and 0 bases from J, leaving 9 bases between. This chain's CDR3 is CASSSGQMNTEAFF. For the CDR3, the DNA is TGCGCCAGCAGCTCGGGACAAATGAACACTGAAGCTTTCTTT.

CDR3 sequence reads: CASTLAPSAGELFF. CDR3 DNA: TGTGCCAGCACACTAGCTCCATCAGCCGGGGAGCTGTTTTTT. This chain links TRBV6-4 with TRBJ2-2; the D gene is possibly TRBD2 (6 bases). V lost 7 bases, J lost 6 bases, and 15 bases lay in between. The CDR3 consists of 14 residues. The germline gives CDR1 MRHNA, CDR2 SNTAGT.

This chain uses TRBV30 with TRBJ1-1; D ambiguous. CDR1 GTSNPN and CDR2 SVGIG come from the germline V gene (reference sequence). Trimming took 0 bases from V and 0 from J, leaving 8 bases between them. CDR3 size: 14 residues. The DNA for the CDR3 is TGTGCCTGGAGTGTACCGGTCATGAACACTGAAGCTTTCTTT. As protein: CAWSVPVMNTEAFF.

CDR3 sequence reads: CASSPLSSQETQYF. Written as DNA, the CDR3 is TGTGCCAGCAGCCCCCTCAGTTCTCAAGAGACCCAGTACTTC. The rearrangement uses TRBV7-3 and TRBJ2-5; D ambiguous. This CDR3 is 14 amino acids long. V was trimmed by 5 bases and J by 2 bases, leaving 12 bases between them. Germline V gene lookup returns CDR1 SGHTA and CDR2 FQGTGA.

Of note for this clone: Other DNA sequences in the sample encode the same CDR3. The V gene is TRBV28, the J gene TRBJ1-5; D might be TRBD1 (5 bases). This CDR3 has 14 residues. CDR1 is MDHEN and CDR2 is SYDVKM in the germline V gene. The V and J ends lost 1 base and 2 bases respectively, with 6 bases between them. CDR3 sequence: CASSLSGGNQPQHF. CDR3 coding DNA: TGTGCCAGCAGTTTATCGGGGGGCAATCAGCCCCAGCATTTT.

The chain has TRBV13 and TRBJ2-3; maybe TRBD2 (5 bases). The V end was cut by 4 bases, the J end by 0 bases, with 11 bases between. The CDR3 consists of 15 residues. Germline CDR1 PRHDT, CDR2 FYEKMQ (reference sequence). CDR3 sequence (DNA): TGTGCCAGCAGCTCTGGACTGAAAAGCACAGATACGCAGTATTTT. Translation gives CASSSGLKSTDTQYF.

In the case of this clone: Mismatch with germline at one junction end may stem from a read error. The chain links TRBV18 to TRBJ2-7; D remains unclear. This CDR3 is built from 13 residues. The germline gives CDR1 KGHSH, CDR2 LQKENI. The CDR3 bases are TGTGCCAGCTCACCAATGGCCTCCAACGAGCAGTACTTC. Its translation: CASSPMASNEQYF.

The chain joins TRBV7-2 to TRBJ2-1, with a tentative D call TRBD2 (6 bases). The CDR3 extends over 17 amino acids. Deletions cut 2 bases from V and 7 bases from J, with 21 bases between. CDR1 and CDR2 (germline): SGHTA, FQGNSA. CDR3 nucleotide sequence: TGTGCCAGCAGCTTAACTCCGGGAGAGGTAAGAAGGAATGAGCAGTTCTTC. It encodes CASSLTPGEVRRNEQFF. The whole variable domain, filled in from reference TRBV7-2 and TRBJ2-1, reads GAGVSQSPSNKVTEKGKDVELRCDPISGHTALYWYRQSLGQGLEFLIYFQGNSAPDKSGLPSDRFSAERTGGSVSTLTIQRTQQEDSAVYLCASSLTPGEVRRNEQFFGPGTRLTVL.

The chain has TRBV7-9 and TRBJ2-2; TRBD1 aligns across 10 bases. After removal of 6 bases from V and 3 bases from J, the junction contained 7 bases not matched to a gene. Germline V gene sequence: CDR1 SEHNR, CDR2 FQNEAQ (reference sequence). The CDR3 sequence is 16 residues long. The chain's CDR3 is CASSPGTGVYTGELFF. The CDR3 DNA sequence: TGTGCCAGCAGTCCCGGGACAGGGGTGTACACCGGGGAGCTGTTTTTT.

The V and J genes are TRBV13 and TRBJ2-1, with 9 bases lining up with TRBD2. V was clipped by 1 base and J by 8 bases; unmatched bases: 12. The CDR3 runs to 17 residues. Looked up from germline, CDR1 is PRHDT and CDR2 is FYEKMQ (reference sequence). The CDR3: CASSLEGASGAWDEQFF. The CDR3 DNA is TGTGCCAGCAGCTTAGAGGGGGCTAGCGGGGCCTGGGATGAGCAGTTCTTC.

The gene calls are TRBV10-3 and TRBJ1-2; the D gene is possibly TRBD1 (5 bases). CDR1 is ENHRY, CDR2 SYGVKD, per germline. The CDR3 spans 14 residues. The germline V and J ends were trimmed by 2 bases and 5 bases, with 12 bases remaining between them. The CDR3 is CAISETITGYGYTF. DNA of the CDR3: TGTGCCATCAGTGAGACTATCACAGGATATGGCTACACCTTC.